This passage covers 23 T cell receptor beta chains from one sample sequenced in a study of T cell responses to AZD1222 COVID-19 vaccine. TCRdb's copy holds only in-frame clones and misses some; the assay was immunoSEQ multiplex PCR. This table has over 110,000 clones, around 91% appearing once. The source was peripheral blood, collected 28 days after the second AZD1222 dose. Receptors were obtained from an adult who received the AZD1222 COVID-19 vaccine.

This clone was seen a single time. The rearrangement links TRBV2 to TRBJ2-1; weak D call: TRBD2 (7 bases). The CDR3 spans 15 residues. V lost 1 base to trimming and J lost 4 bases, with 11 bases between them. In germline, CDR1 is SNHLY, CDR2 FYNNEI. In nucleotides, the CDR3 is TGTGCCAGCAGTGAAGAGGGGGGGGATTACAATGAGCAGTTCTTC. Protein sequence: CASSEEGGDYNEQFF.

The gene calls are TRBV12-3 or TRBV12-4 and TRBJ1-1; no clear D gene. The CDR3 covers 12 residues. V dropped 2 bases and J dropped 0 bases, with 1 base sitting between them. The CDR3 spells CASSLLNTEAFF. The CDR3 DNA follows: TGTGCCAGCAGTTTACTGAACACTGAAGCTTTCTTT.

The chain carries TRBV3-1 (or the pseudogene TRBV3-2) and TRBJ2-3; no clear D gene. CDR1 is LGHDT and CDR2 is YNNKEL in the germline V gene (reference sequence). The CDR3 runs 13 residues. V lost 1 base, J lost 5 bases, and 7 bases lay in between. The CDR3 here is CASSQASIDTQYF. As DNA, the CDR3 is TGTGCCAGCAGCCAAGCGTCGATAGATACGCAGTATTTT.

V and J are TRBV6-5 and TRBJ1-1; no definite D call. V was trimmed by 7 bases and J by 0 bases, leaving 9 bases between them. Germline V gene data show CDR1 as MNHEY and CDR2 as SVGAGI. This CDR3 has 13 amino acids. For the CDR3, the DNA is TGTGCCAGCATTGCGGGGATGAACACTGAAGCTTTCTTT. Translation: CASIAGMNTEAFF.

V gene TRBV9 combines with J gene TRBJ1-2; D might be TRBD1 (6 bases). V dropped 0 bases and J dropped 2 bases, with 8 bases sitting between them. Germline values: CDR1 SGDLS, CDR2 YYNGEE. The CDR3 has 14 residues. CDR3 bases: TGTGCCAGCAGCGTAGACACAGGGAACTATGGCTACACCTTC. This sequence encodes CASSVDTGNYGYTF.

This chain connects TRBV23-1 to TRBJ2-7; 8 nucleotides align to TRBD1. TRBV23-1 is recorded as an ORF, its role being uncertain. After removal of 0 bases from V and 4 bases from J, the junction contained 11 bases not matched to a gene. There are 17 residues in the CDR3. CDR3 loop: CASSQSNGDRNFYEQYV. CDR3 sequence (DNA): TGCGCCAGCAGTCAATCGAATGGGGACAGGAACTTTTACGAGCAGTACGTC.

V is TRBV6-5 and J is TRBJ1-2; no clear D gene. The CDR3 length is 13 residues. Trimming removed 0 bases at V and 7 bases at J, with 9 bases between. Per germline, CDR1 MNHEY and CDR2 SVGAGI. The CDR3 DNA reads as TGTGCCAGCAGTTACTCTCCTTTGGTTGGCTACACCTTC. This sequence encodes CASSYSPLVGYTF.

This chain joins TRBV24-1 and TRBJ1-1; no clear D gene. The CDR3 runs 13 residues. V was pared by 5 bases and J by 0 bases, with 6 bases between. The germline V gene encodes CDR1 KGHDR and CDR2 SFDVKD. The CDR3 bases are TGTGCCACCAGTGCTGGGATGAACACTGAAGCTTTCTTT. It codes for CATSAGMNTEAFF.

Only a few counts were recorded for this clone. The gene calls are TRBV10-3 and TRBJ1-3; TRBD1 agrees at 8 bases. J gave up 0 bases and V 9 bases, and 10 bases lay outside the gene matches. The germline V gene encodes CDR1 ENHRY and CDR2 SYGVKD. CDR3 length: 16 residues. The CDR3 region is CAITPGRGLSGNTIYF. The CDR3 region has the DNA TGTGCCATTACCCCGGGCAGGGGGCTCTCTGGAAACACCATATATTTT.

The CDR3 loop reads CASSLVEILYGYTF. The CDR3, as DNA: TGTGCCAGCAGCTTGGTAGAGATCCTCTATGGCTACACCTTC. J is TRBJ1-2 and V is TRBV5-6; D is uncertain. CDR3 length: 14 amino acids. Germline assignment: CDR1 SGHDT and CDR2 YYEEEE. V was shortened by 0 bases and J by 4 bases, with 10 bases between the two germline ends.

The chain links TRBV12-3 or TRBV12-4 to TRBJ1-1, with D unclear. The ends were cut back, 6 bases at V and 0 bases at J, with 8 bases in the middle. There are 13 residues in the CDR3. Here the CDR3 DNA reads TGTGCCAGCAGCTACACAGTGAACACTGAAGCTTTCTTT. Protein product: CASSYTVNTEAFF.

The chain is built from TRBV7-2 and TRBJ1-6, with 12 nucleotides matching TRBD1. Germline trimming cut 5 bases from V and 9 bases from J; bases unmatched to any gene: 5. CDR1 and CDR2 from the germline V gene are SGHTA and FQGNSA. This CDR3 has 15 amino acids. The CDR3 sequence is CASSLGDRGLSPLHF. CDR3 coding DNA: TGTGCCAGCAGCCTAGGGGACAGGGGGCTTTCACCCCTCCACTTT.

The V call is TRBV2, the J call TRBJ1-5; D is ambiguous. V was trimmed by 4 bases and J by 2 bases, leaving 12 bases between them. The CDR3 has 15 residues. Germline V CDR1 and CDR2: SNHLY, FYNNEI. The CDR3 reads CASSGPLIGNQPQHF. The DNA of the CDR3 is TGTGCCAGCAGTGGACCCCTAATTGGCAATCAGCCCCAGCATTTT.

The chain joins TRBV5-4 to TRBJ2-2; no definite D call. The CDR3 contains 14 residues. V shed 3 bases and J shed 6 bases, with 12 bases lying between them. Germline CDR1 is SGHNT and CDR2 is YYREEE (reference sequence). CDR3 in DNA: TGTGCCAGCAGCTACTCGGATGTGGCCGGGGAGCTGTTTTTT. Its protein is CASSYSDVAGELFF.

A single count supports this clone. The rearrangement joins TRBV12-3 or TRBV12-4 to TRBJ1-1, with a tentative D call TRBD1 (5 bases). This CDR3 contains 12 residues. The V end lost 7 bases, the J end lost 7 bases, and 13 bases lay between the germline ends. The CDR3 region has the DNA TGTGCCAGCATTACAGGTCTGGGTGAAGCTTTCTTT. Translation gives CASITGLGEAFF.

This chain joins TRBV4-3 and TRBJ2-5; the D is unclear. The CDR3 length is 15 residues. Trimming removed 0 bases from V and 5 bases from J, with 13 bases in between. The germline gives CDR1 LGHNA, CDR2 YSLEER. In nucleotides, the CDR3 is TGCGCCAGCAGCCAAGATACGGCCCGGTGGGAGACCCAGTACTTC. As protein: CASSQDTARWETQYF.

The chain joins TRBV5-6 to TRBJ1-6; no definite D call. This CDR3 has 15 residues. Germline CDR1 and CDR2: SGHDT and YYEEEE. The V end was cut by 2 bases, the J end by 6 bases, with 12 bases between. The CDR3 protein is CASSLERAFNSPLHF. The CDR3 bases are TGTGCCAGCAGCTTAGAGCGAGCGTTTAATTCACCCCTCCACTTT.

The CDR3 DNA reads TGTGCCAGCAGTTACTCGTCTGAAGCTTTCTTT. Protein sequence: CASSYSSEAFF. This sequence joins TRBV6-2 or TRBV6-3 and TRBJ1-1, with unresolved D. The CDR3 totals 11 residues. Germline loops: CDR1 MNHEY, CDR2 SVGEGT. Trimming stripped 0 bases from V and 6 bases from J, with 2 bases between.

The CDR3 nucleotides read TGCGCCAGCAGCCAAGGCCGTTTTAGTGAAGCTTTCTTT. This gives the protein CASSQGRFSEAFF. The V and J genes are TRBV4-3 and TRBJ1-1; the D is unclear. The CDR3 consists of 13 residues. The germline CDR1 and CDR2 sequences are LGHNA and YSLEER. Trimming removed 1 base from V and 7 bases from J, with 10 bases in between.

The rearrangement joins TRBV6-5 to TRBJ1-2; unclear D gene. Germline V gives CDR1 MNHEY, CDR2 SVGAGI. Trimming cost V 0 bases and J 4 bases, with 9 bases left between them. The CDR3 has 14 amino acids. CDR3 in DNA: TGTGCCAGCAGTTACTCGGTGGATGCCTATGGCTACACCTTC. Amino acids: CASSYSVDAYGYTF.

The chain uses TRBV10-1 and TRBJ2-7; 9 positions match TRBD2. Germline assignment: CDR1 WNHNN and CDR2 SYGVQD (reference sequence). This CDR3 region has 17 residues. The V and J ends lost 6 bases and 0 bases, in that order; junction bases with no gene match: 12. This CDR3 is CASRLQTSGTTSYEQYF. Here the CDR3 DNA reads TGCGCCAGCAGACTCCAGACTAGCGGAACCACCTCCTACGAGCAGTACTTC.

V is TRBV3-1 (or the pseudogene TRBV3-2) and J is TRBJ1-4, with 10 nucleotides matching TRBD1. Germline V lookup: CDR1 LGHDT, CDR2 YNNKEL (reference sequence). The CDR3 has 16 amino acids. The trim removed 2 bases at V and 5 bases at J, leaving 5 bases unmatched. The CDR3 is CASSQRGTGENEKLFF. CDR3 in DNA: TGTGCCAGCAGCCAAAGGGGGACAGGGGAAAATGAAAAACTGTTTTTT.

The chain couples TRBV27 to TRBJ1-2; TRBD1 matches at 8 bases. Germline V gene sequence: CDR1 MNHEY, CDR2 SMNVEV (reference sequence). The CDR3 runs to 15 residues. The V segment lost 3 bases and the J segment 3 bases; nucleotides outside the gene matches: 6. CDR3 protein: CASSFGMTGDYGYTF. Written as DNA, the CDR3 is TGTGCCAGCAGTTTCGGGATGACAGGGGACTATGGCTACACCTTC.